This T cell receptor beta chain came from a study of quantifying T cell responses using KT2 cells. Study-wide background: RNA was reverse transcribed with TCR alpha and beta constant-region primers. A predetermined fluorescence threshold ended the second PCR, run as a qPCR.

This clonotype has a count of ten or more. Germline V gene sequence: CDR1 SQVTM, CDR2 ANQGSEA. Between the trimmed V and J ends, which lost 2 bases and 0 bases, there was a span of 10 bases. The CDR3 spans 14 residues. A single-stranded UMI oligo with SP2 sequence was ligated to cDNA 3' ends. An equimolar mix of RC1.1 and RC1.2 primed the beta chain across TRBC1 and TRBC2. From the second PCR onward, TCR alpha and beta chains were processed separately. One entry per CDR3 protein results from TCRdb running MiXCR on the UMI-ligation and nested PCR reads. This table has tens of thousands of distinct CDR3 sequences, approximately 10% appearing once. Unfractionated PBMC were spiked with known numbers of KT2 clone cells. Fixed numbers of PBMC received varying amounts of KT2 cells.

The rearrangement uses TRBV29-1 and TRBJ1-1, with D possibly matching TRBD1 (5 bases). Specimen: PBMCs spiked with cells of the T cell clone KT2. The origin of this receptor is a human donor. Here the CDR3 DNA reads TGCAGCGTTGAAAGACAGACCTTGAACACTGAAGCTTTCTTT. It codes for CSVERQTLNTEAFF. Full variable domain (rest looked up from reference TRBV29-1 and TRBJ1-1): SAVISQKPSRDICQRGTSLTIQCQVDSQVTMMFWYRQQPGQSLTLIATANQGSEATYESGFVIDKFPISRPNLTFSTLTVSNMSPEDSSIYLCSVERQTLNTEAFFGQGTRLTVV.